These 2 T cell receptor beta chains were sequenced from one sample in a study of cytomegalovirus exposure and HLA in healthy donors. 13 Jbeta primers and 60 Vbeta primers were used for the PCR. Generated by immunoSEQ multiplex PCR, the TCRdb table keeps only in-frame clones and is missing some. The sample lists roughly 150,000 clones, roughly 80% occurring once. The sample comprised PBMCs. The receptors here all came from a male donor in good health and CMV-seropositive.

V usage is TRBV19 and J usage is TRBJ1-5; D remains unclear. The V gene lost 5 bases and the J gene lost 2 bases, with 13 bases spanning the gap. The CDR3 totals 15 residues. Looked up from germline, CDR1 is LNHDA and CDR2 is SQIVND (reference sequence). Here the CDR3 DNA reads TGTGCCAGTAGTGCAATGAGCTCGGGCAATCAGCCCCAGCATTTT. Protein sequence: CASSAMSSGNQPQHF.

The chain uses TRBV19 and TRBJ1-3; 7 nucleotides line up with TRBD1. This CDR3 has 14 residues. Trimming removed 9 bases from V and 0 bases from J; junction bases left unmatched: 5. CDR1 and CDR2 from the germline V gene are LNHDA and SQIVND (reference sequence). The chain's CDR3 is CASRRDSSGNTIYF. CDR3 bases: TGTGCCAGCCGGCGGGACAGCTCTGGAAACACCATATATTTT.